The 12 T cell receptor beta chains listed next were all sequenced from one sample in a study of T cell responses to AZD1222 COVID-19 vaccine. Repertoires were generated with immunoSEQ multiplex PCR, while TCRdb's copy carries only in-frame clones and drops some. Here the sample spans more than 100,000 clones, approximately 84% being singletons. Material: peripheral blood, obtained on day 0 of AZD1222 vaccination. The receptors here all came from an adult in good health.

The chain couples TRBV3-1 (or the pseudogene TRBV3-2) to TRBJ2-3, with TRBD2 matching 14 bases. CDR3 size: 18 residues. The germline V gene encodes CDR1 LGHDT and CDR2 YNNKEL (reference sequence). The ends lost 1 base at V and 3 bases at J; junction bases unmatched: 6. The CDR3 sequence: CASSQGLAGGHRTDTQYF. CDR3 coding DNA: TGTGCCAGCAGCCAAGGACTAGCGGGGGGGCATCGGACAGATACGCAGTATTTT.

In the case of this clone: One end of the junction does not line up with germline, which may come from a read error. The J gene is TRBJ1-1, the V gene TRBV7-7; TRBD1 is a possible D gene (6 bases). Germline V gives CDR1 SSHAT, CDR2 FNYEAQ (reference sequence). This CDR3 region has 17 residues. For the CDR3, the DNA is TGTGCTAGCAGCTTAGGGCGCGACAGGCTAATGAACACTGAAGCTTTCTTT. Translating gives CASSLGRDRLMNTEAFF.

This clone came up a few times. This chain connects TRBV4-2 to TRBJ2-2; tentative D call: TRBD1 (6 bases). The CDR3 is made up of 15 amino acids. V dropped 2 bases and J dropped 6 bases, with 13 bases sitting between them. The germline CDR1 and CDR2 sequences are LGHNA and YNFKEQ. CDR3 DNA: TGTGCCAGCAGCCAACTCGTGGGGGCGGCCGGGGAGCTGTTTTTT. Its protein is CASSQLVGAAGELFF.

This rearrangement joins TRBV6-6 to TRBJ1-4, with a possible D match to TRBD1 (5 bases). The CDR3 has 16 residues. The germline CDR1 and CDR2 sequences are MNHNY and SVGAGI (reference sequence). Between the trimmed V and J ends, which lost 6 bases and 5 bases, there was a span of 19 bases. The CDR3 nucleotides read TGTGCCAGCAGACCCCCTGGGGCCATGCGCAATGAAAAACTGTTTTTT. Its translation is CASRPPGAMRNEKLFF.

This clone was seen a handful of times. This chain's CDR3 is CASSRDSGQGAIGYTF. In nucleotides, the CDR3 is TGTGCCAGCAGCAGAGATTCCGGACAGGGAGCAATCGGCTACACCTTC. The rearrangement joins TRBV25-1 to TRBJ1-2; 8 bases agree with TRBD1. J was trimmed by 8 bases and V by 6 bases; bases with no gene match: 17. CDR1 is MGHDK and CDR2 is SYGVNS in the germline V gene. The CDR3 length is 16 residues.

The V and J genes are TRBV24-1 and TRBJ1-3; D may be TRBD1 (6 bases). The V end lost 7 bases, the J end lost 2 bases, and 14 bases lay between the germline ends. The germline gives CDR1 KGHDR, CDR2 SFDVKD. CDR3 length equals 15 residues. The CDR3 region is CATRNRDWTGNTIYF. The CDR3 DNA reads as TGTGCCACCAGAAACAGGGATTGGACTGGAAACACCATATATTTT.

As DNA, the CDR3 is TGTGCCAGCAGGGCAGACAGGGGGCGGAATCAGCCCCAGCATTTT. It encodes CASRADRGRNQPQHF. The chain joins TRBV2 to TRBJ1-5, with 10 bases aligning to TRBD1. Germline CDR1 reads SNHLY; CDR2 reads FYNNEI. This CDR3 is 15 amino acids long. The V segment lost 6 bases and the J segment 4 bases; nucleotides outside the gene matches: 6. Together with reference TRBV2 and TRBJ1-5, the CDR3 gives the full variable domain: EPEVTQTPSHQVTQMGQEVILRCVPISNHLYFYWYRQILGQKVEFLVSFYNNEISEKSEIFDDQFSVERPDGSNFTLKIRSTKLEDSAMYFCASRADRGRNQPQHFGDGTRLSIL.

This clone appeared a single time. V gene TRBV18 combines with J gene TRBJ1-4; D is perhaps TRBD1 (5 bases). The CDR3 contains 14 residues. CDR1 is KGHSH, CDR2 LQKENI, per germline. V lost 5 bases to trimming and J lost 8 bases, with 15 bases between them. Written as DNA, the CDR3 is TGTGCCAGCTCAAGGCCGGGACTAGGGGAAAAACTGTTTTTT. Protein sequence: CASSRPGLGEKLFF.

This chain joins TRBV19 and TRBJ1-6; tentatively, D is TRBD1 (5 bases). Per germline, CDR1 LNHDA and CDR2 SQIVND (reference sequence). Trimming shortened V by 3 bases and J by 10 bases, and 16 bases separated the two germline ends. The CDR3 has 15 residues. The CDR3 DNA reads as TGTGCCAGTAGTATGGGGTTGGGGCAAAGCTCACCCCTCCACTTT. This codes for CASSMGLGQSSPLHF.

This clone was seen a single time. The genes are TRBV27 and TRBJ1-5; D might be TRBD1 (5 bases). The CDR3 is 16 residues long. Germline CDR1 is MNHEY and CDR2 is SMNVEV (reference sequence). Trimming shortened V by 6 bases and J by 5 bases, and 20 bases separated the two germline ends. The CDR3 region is CASSQLGKGLYQPQHF. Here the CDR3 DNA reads TGTGCCAGCAGCCAACTCGGGAAGGGGCTATATCAGCCCCAGCATTTT.

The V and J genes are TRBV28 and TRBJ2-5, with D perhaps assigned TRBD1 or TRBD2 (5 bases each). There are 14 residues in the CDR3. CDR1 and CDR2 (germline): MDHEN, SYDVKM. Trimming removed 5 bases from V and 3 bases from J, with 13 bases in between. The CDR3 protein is CASSARGREETQYF. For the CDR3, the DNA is TGTGCCAGCAGTGCTCGGGGACGGGAAGAGACCCAGTACTTC.

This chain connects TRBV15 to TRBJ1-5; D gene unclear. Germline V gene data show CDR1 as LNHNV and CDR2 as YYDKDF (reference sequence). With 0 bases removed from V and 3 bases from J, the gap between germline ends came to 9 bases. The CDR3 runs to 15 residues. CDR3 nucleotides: TGTGCCACCAGCAGAGATCCGGGCTCCAATCAGCCCCAGCATTTT. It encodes CATSRDPGSNQPQHF.